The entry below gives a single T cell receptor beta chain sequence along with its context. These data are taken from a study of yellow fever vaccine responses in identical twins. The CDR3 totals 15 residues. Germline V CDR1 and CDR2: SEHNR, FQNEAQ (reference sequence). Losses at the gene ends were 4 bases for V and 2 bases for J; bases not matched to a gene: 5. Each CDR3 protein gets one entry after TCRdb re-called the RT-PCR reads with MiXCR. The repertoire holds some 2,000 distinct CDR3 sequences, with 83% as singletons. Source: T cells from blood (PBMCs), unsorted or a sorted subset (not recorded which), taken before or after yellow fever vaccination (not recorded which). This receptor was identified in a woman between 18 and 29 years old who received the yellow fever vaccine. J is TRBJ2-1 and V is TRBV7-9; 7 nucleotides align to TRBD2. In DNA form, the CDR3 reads TGTGCCAGCAGCTCGACTAGCAGACCCTACAATGAGCAGTTCTTC. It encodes CASSSTSRPYNEQFF.